A single T cell receptor beta chain is shown here with its context. These data belong to a study of cytomegalovirus exposure and HLA in healthy donors. Both 60 Vbeta primers and 13 Jbeta primers went into the PCR. Sequencing used immunoSEQ multiplex PCR; TCRdb keeps in-frame clones, though not all of them. The sample has about 150,000 clones, around 84% seen once. V dropped 7 bases and J dropped 0 bases, with 15 bases sitting between them. The CDR3 extends over 15 amino acids. Germline V lookup: CDR1 SEHNR, CDR2 FQNEAQ (reference sequence). This chain connects TRBV7-9 to TRBJ1-2; possibly TRBD1 for D (6 bases). The origin of this receptor is a boy between 2 and 10 years old in good health and CMV-seronegative. Sample: PBMCs. The DNA of the CDR3 is TGTGCCAGCACCAAAGGGGGGGTCACTAACTATGGCTACACCTTC. Translating gives CASTKGGVTNYGYTF.